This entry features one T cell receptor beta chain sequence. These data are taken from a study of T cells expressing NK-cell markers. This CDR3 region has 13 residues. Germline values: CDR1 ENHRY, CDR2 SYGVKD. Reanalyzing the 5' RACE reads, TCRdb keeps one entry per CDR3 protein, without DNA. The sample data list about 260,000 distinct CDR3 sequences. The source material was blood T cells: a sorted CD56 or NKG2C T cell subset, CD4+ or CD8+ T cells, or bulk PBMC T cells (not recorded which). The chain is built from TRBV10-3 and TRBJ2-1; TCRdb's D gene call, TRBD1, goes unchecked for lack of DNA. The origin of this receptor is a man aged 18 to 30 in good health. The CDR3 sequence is CASRVAPYNEQFF.